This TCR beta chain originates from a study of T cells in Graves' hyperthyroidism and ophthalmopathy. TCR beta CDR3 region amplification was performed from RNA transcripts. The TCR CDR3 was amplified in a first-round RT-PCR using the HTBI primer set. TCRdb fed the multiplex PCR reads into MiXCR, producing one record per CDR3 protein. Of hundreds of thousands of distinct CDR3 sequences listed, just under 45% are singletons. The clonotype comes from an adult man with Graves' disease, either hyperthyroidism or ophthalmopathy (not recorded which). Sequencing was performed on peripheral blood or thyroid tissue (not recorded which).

The CDR3 nucleotides read TGTGCCACCAGCAGACCCAGGGGCGTCGGGGAGCTGTTTTTT. It translates to CATSRPRGVGELFF. The chain joins TRBV15 to TRBJ2-2; D may be TRBD1 (6 bases). Germline CDR1 is LNHNV and CDR2 is YYDKDF (reference sequence). Trimming removed 2 bases at V and 7 bases at J, with 11 bases between. This CDR3 comprises 14 residues.